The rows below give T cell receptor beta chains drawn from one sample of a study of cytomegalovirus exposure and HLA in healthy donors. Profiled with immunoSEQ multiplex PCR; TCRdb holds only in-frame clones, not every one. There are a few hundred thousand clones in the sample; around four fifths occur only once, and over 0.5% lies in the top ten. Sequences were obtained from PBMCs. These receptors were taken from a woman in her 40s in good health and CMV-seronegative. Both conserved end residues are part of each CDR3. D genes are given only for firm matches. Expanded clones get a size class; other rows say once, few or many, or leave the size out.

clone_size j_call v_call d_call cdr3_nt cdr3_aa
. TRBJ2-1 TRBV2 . TGTGCCAGCAGTGAATTTAGCGTTGAGCAGTTCTTC CASSEFSVEQFF
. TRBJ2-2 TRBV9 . TGTGCCAGCAGCGCCTTAGACAGCCCGAACACCGGGGAGCTGTTTTTT CASSALDSPNTGELFF
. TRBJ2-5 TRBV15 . TGTGCCACCAGCAGAGGGAGCCAACGAGGGGGGGCCCGTGAGACCCAGTACTTC CATSRGSQRGGARETQYF
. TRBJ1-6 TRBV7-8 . TGTGCCAGCAGCTTAGGGGGCGTGCAGGATAATTCACCCCTCCACTTT CASSLGGVQDNSPLHF
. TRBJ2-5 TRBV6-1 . TGTGCCAGCAGTGAACGTCGGGAATTGACCCAGTACTTC CASSERRELTQYF
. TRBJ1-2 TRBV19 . TGTGCCAGTAGTCCCGCGTGGGGGCGTAACTATGGCTACACCTTC CASSPAWGRNYGYTF
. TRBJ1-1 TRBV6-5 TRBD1 TGTGCCAGCAGTTTTGGGACAGACCCCGCTGAAGCTTTCTTT CASSFGTDPAEAFF
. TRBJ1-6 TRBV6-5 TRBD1 TGTGCCAGCAGTTACGGACAGGGCGCTGGGTATTCACCCCTCCACTTT CASSYGQGAGYSPLHF
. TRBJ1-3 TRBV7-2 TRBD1 TGTGCCAGCAGCTTAGTGACAGGGGGAAACACCATATATTTT CASSLVTGGNTIYF
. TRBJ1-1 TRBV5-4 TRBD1 TGTGCCAGCACCGATTCAAGGGGGCCGACTGAAGCTTTCTTT CASTDSRGPTEAFF
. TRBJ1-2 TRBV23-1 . TGCGCCAGCAGTCACCACAGGGTAAGCTATGGCTACACCTTC CASSHHRVSYGYTF
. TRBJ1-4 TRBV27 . TGTGCCAGCAGTTTTAGGGCAGGGCGGAATGAAAAACTGTTTTTT CASSFRAGRNEKLFF
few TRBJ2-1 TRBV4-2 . TGTGCCAGCAGCCAAGATCTTCGAGTGAATGAGCAGTTCTTC CASSQDLRVNEQFF
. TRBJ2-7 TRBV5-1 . TGCGCCAGCAGCTCCGCCGCGACAGCTCCATCCTACGAGCAGTACTTC CASSSAATAPSYEQYF
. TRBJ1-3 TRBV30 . TGTGCCTGGAGTCGGGGAGCTGGAAACACCATATATTTT CAWSRGAGNTIYF
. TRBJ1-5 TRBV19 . TGTGCCAGTACTGAGGGAAGTCAGCCCCAGCATTTT CASTEGSQPQHF
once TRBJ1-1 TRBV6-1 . TGTGCCAGCAGCCAAGGGGACACTGAAGCTTTCTTT CASSQGDTEAFF
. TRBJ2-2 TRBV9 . TGTGCCAGCAGTCTAGCTCCAGACTTCAACACCGGGGAGCTGTTTTTT CASSLAPDFNTGELFF
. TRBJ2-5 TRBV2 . TGTGCCAGCAGTCGAACGGAGGAGACCCAGTACTTC CASSRTEETQYF
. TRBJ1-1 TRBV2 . TGTGCCAGCAGCCGGACAACCAATGGGGACACTGAAGCTTTCTTT CASSRTTNGDTEAFF
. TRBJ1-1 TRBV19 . TGTGCCAGTAGTATCGGGACACGGACTGAAGCTTTCTTT CASSIGTRTEAFF
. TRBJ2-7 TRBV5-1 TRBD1 TGCGCCAGCAGCCGATTCGGGACAGGCGGCGAGCAGTACTTC CASSRFGTGGEQYF
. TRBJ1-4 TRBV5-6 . TGTGCCAGCAGCCTGGCGGACAGAAATGAAAAACTGTTTTTT CASSLADRNEKLFF
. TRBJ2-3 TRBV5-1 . TGCGCCAGCAGCTTGTCCAGGGCCGCCACAGATACGCAGTATTTT CASSLSRAATDTQYF
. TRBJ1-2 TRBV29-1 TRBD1 TGCAGCGTTGAAAGGACAGGGGCCCTCTATGGCTACACCTTC CSVERTGALYGYTF
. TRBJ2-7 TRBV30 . TGTGCCTGGAGCCTACAGGTTTACGAGCAGTACTTC CAWSLQVYEQYF
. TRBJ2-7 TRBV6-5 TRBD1 TGTGCCAGCAGTTACTCCAGGGGGACCTACGAGCAGTACTTC CASSYSRGTYEQYF
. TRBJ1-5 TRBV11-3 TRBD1 TGTGCCAGCAGGATAGAGGAACCCACAGGGGCCGGTCAGCCCCAGCATTTT CASRIEEPTGAGQPQHF
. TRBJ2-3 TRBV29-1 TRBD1 TGCAGCGTAGCTGGACAGGAGCGCACAGATACGCAGTATTTT CSVAGQERTDTQYF
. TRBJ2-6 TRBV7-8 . TGTGCCAGCAGCTCATACAGGATACCTGGGGCCAACGTCCTGACTTTC CASSSYRIPGANVLTF
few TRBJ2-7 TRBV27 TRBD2 TGTGCCAGCAGTTCCGGGAGGGGGGCGTACGAGCAGTACTTC CASSSGRGAYEQYF
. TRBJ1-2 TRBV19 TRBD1 TGTGCCAGTAGTATAGTCCCCCCTCAGGGGGACTATGGCTACACCTTC CASSIVPPQGDYGYTF
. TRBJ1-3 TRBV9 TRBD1 TGTGCCAGCAGCGTATCAGGGACAGGGGCTGGAAACACCATATATTTT CASSVSGTGAGNTIYF
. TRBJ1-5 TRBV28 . TGTGCCAGCACCGTCACAGAACAGCCCCAGCATTTT CASTVTEQPQHF
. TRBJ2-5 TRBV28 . TGTGCCAGCAGTTTAGGGGGAGGAGAATTCAGGAAGACCCAGTACTTC CASSLGGGEFRKTQYF
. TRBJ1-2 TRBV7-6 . TGTGCCAGCAGCTTTGAACAGGGAGATGGCTACACCTTC CASSFEQGDGYTF
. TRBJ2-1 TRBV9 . TGTGCCAGCAGCGACGGGGGAACCACCTACAATGAGCAGTTCTTC CASSDGGTTYNEQFF
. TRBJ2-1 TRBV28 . TGTGCCAGCAGTTCCAGGGGAACCTACAATGAGCAGTTCTTC CASSSRGTYNEQFF
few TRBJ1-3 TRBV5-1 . TGCGCCAGCAGGGAGGGTAATCTGGACACCATATATTTT CASREGNLDTIYF
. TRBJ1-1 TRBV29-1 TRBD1 TGCAGCGTCAGGGGGGCTGAAGCTTTCTTT CSVRGAEAFF
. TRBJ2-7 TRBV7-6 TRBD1 TGTGCCAGCAGTACGACAGGGGAGGCCTACGAGCAGTACTTC CASSTTGEAYEQYF
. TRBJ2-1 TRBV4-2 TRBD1 TGTGCCAGCAGCCAACCTCGCGGGGGACAGGGCCAAGCGTCCAACTACAATGAGCAGTTCTTC CASSQPRGGQGQASNYNEQFF
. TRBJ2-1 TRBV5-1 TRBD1 TGCGCCAGCAGCTTGGTTCCAGGGGGCTACAATGAGCAGTTCTTC CASSLVPGGYNEQFF
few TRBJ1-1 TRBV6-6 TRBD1 TGTGCCAGCTCAACAGGACAGGCTCACACTGAAGCTTTCTTT CASSTGQAHTEAFF
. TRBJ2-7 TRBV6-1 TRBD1 TGTGCCAGCAGTGAAGCGATGCACAGGGGCTACGAGCAGTACTTC CASSEAMHRGYEQYF
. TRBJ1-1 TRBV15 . TGTGCCACCGCCTGGCAGGAAACGAACACTGAAGCTTTCTTT CATAWQETNTEAFF
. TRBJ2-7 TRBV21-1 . TGTGCCAGCAGCAAAGTTCCACACGGGCAGGGGGGTTCCTACGAGCAGTACTTC CASSKVPHGQGGSYEQYF